This T cell receptor (beta chain) appears in the sequencing data of a study of regulatory T cells in long-lasting Graves disease. Study-wide background: The definition of persistent Graves' disease was over 5 years of antithyroid drugs with positive TSH receptor antibodies.

Between the trimmed V and J ends, which lost 10 bases and 6 bases, there was a span of 19 bases. Germline values: CDR1 MNHEY, CDR2 SVGEGT. The CDR3 length is 14 residues. Time point indicated: persistent/refractory GD, antithyroid drugs over 5 years with positive TRAb. Following extraction of RNA from PBMCs, that RNA was used to make the TCR library. The authors drew roughly 8.1 milliliters of peripheral blood into EDTA tubes. This clonotype was observed a few times. CDR3-region Arm-PCR and iRepertoire HTBI primers produced the TCR beta libraries. Authors' analysis steps: Identification yielded approximately 67 TRBV and 13 to 15 TRBJ segments across samples. TCRdb re-called the multiplex PCR reads through MiXCR, storing one row per CDR3 protein. The V and J calls and clone size come from TCRdb's table, not from the authors' own analysis. This sample has over 450,000 distinct CDR3 sequences; roughly 21% occur once, and the top ten carry about 7%.

Sequencing used peripheral blood mononuclear cells (PBMCs), obtained when the disease was refractory, from a patient treated with antithyroid drugs. The receptor was derived from a female donor with Graves disease. The chain couples TRBV6-2 or TRBV6-3 to TRBJ2-4; weak D call: TRBD2 (6 bases). The CDR3 is CATPRVGSGNIQYF. Here the CDR3 DNA reads TGTGCCACCCCAAGAGTGGGTAGCGGAAACATTCAGTACTTC.